Described below is a single TCR beta chain sequence and its context. Germline trimming cut 3 bases from V and 9 bases from J; bases unmatched to any gene: 10. The CDR3 extends over 15 amino acids. Per the germline V gene, CDR1 is MGHRA and CDR2 is YSYEKL. This entry comes from a study of cytomegalovirus exposure and HLA in healthy donors. The PCR was carried out with 60 Vbeta primers and 13 Jbeta primers. The method was immunoSEQ multiplex PCR; TCRdb's version includes in-frame clones alone and lacks a portion of them. Among roughly 150,000 clones listed, 80% were seen once. Sequences were obtained from PBMCs. This chain connects TRBV4-1 to TRBJ2-5; 10 bases map to TRBD1. The clonotype comes from a female donor in good health and CMV-seronegative. Written as DNA, the CDR3 is TGCGCCAGCAGCCAGGGACAGGGGCCTAGGGGGGCCCAGTACTTC. It encodes CASSQGQGPRGAQYF.